The 17 T cell receptor beta chains below come from one sample, sequenced in a study of blood T cell repertoires in COVID-19. Libraries were prepared by immunoSEQ multiplex PCR; TCRdb keeps only in-frame clonotypes and omits some of them. The table has fewer than 200,000 clones, 65% to 80% seen once. The source material was PBMCs or T cells enriched from blood (not recorded which). The receptors here all came from a woman aged 70-85 years in a cohort exposed to, infected with or recovered from COVID-19 (not recorded which).

The rearrangement joins TRBV2 to TRBJ1-2; D is ambiguous. Trimming removed 7 bases from V and 2 bases from J, with 14 bases in between. The germline CDR1 and CDR2 sequences are SNHLY and FYNNEI. This CDR3 contains 14 residues. DNA for the CDR3: TGTGCCAGCACCGAGCTGGGCGAGAACTATGGCTACACCTTC. This translates into CASTELGENYGYTF. Full variable domain (missing parts from reference TRBV2 and TRBJ1-2): EPEVTQTPSHQVTQMGQEVILRCVPISNHLYFYWYRQILGQKVEFLVSFYNNEISEKSEIFDDQFSVERPDGSNFTLKIRSTKLEDSAMYFCASTELGENYGYTFGSGTRLTVV.

This chain links TRBV6-5 with TRBJ1-2; D unresolved. V was clipped by 6 bases and J by 0 bases, with 8 bases between them. The CDR3 totals 13 residues. Germline V lookup: CDR1 MNHEY, CDR2 SVGAGI. CDR3 region: CASSQHANYGYTF. The CDR3 DNA is TGTGCCAGCAGCCAACATGCTAACTATGGCTACACCTTC.

This chain joins TRBV28 and TRBJ2-5; 7 nucleotides line up with TRBD1. The CDR3 contains 14 residues. Germline V gives CDR1 MDHEN, CDR2 SYDVKM. V trimming: 4 bases; J trimming: 7 bases; junction bases outside the gene matches: 9. The chain's CDR3 is CASSSGTVYGTQYF. In DNA form, the CDR3 reads TGTGCCAGCAGTTCCGGGACAGTGTATGGGACCCAGTACTTC.

The gene calls are TRBV5-4 and TRBJ2-1, with 14 bases matching TRBD2. Trimming cost V 4 bases and J 5 bases; bases outside gene matches: 8. Germline V gene lookup returns CDR1 SGHNT and CDR2 YYREEE (reference sequence). The CDR3 contains 17 residues. CDR3 protein: CASSPGTSGSLHNEQFF. In DNA, the CDR3 is TGTGCCAGCAGCCCCGGGACTAGCGGGAGTCTTCACAATGAGCAGTTCTTC.

This clone has only a few counts. V gene TRBV5-4 combines with J gene TRBJ1-1, with a weak D call TRBD1 (6 bases). The germline V gene encodes CDR1 SGHNT and CDR2 YYREEE (reference sequence). V was clipped by 0 bases and J by 1 base, with 13 bases between them. This CDR3 has 16 residues. CDR3 in amino acids: CASSLGWDTRNTEAFF. The CDR3 nucleotides read TGTGCCAGCAGCTTGGGTTGGGACACGAGGAACACTGAAGCTTTCTTT.

The gene calls are TRBV28 and TRBJ1-5; possibly TRBD1 for D (5 bases). Looked up from germline, CDR1 is MDHEN and CDR2 is SYDVKM. CDR3 size: 16 residues. With 5 bases removed from V and 2 bases from J, the gap between germline ends came to 16 bases. The CDR3, as DNA: TGTGCCAGCAGTGTGGGTGGCGGGGGTGGCAATCAGCCCCAGCATTTT. Protein product: CASSVGGGGGNQPQHF.

This clone was counted between two and nine times. The chain recombines TRBV6-6 with TRBJ1-5; D is unclear. V was shortened by 11 bases and J by 4 bases, with 15 bases between the two germline ends. This CDR3 is built from 13 residues. The germline V gene encodes CDR1 MNHNY and CDR2 SVGAGI (reference sequence). The CDR3 DNA reads TGTGCCTCACAGCTGAACAGTAATCAGCCCCAGCATTTT. Translating it yields CASQLNSNQPQHF.

The V gene is TRBV7-2, the J gene TRBJ2-7, with D maybe TRBD2 (5 bases). Trimming pared 4 bases from V and 4 bases from J, leaving 8 bases between. The CDR3 spans 12 residues. Germline V CDR1 and CDR2: SGHTA, FQGNSA. CDR3 residues: CASSSPGYEQYF. The CDR3 DNA sequence: TGTGCCAGCAGCTCCCCGGGGTACGAGCAGTACTTC.

The sample holds one count of this clone. The chain uses TRBV6-2 or TRBV6-3 and TRBJ2-1; 11 nucleotides match TRBD1. V was pared by 1 base and J by 9 bases, with 5 bases of the junction left unmatched. CDR1 and CDR2 from the germline V gene are MNHEY and SVGEGT. CDR3 length: 15 residues. CDR3 sequence reads: CASSYFGQGAGEQFF. DNA for the CDR3: TGTGCCAGCAGTTACTTCGGACAGGGGGCGGGTGAGCAGTTCTTC.

This clone occurred once. The chain is built from TRBV4-2 and TRBJ1-2; 8 bases align to TRBD1. CDR3 size: 16 residues. Losses at the gene ends were 1 base for V and 4 bases for J; bases not matched to a gene: 8. CDR1 and CDR2 (germline): LGHNA, YNFKEQ. The CDR3 DNA reads as TGTGCCAGCAGCCAAGTTCCGGGACAGGCCCTCTATGGCTACACCTTC. Protein product: CASSQVPGQALYGYTF.

This chain connects TRBV6-2 or TRBV6-3 to TRBJ2-4, with 9 nucleotides matching TRBD1. Germline V CDR1 and CDR2: MNHEY, SVGEGT. The CDR3 totals 17 residues. Trimming took 5 bases from V and 4 from J; bases not matched to a gene: 12. The DNA for the CDR3 is TGTGCCAGCAGTCACACGACAGGGGGAATCTTTAAAAACATTCAGTACTTC. Protein: CASSHTTGGIFKNIQYF.

The chain recombines TRBV11-2 with TRBJ2-7, with D possibly TRBD2 on 6 matching bases. With 8 bases removed from V and 0 bases from J, the gap between germline ends came to 11 bases. There are 13 residues in the CDR3. Germline values: CDR1 SGHAT, CDR2 FQNNGV. The CDR3 region has the DNA TGTGCCAGCGGAGGGGAGAACTCCTACGAGCAGTACTTC. Translated: CASGGENSYEQYF.

V usage is TRBV7-2 and J usage is TRBJ2-7; D perhaps matches TRBD2 (6 bases). The V and J ends lost 3 bases and 0 bases respectively, with 9 bases between them. This CDR3 has 14 amino acids. Germline V CDR1 and CDR2: SGHTA, FQGNSA. The CDR3 DNA is TGTGCCAGCAGCTTCGCGGGATCCTCCTACGAGCAGTACTTC. Its translation: CASSFAGSSYEQYF.

The chain links TRBV6-5 to TRBJ2-3; D not resolved. CDR3 size: 14 residues. The germline V gene has CDR1 MNHEY and CDR2 SVGAGI. The V end lost 6 bases, the J end lost 4 bases, and 14 bases lay between the germline ends. The CDR3 DNA reads TGTGCCAGCAGCTTACAGTTACTCCCAGATACGCAGTATTTT. It is translated as CASSLQLLPDTQYF.

This rearrangement joins TRBV29-1 to TRBJ2-5, with TRBD1 as a possible D gene (6 bases). CDR1 is SQVTM and CDR2 is ANQGSEA in the germline V gene. The CDR3 consists of 13 residues. Trimming shortened V by 7 bases and J by 5 bases, and 17 bases separated the two germline ends. The CDR3 bases are TGCAGCGCCCAACAGGGAACGGATGAGACCCAGTACTTC. Translation gives CSAQQGTDETQYF.

This clone was detected once. This CDR3 is CAWSPGPEKLFF. CDR3 coding DNA: TGTGCCTGGAGTCCAGGGCCCGAAAAACTGTTTTTT. The chain has TRBV30 and TRBJ1-4, with D maybe TRBD1 (5 bases). The CDR3 loop spans 12 amino acids. Germline CDR1 is GTSNPN and CDR2 is SVGIG (reference sequence). The ends were cut back, 2 bases at V and 8 bases at J, with 9 bases in the middle.

The V and J genes are TRBV28 and TRBJ1-2, with D maybe TRBD1 (6 bases). Germline-derived CDR1 and CDR2 are MDHEN and SYDVKM. This CDR3 is built from 17 residues. V was cut by 3 bases and J by 5 bases, with 22 bases left in between. The CDR3 DNA sequence: TGTGCCAGCAGTTTGAGGTTTGGGGGGCCGGGGGGATATGGCTACACCTTC. This translates into CASSLRFGGPGGYGYTF.